Shown below are 14 T cell receptor beta chains from a single sample sequenced in a study of T cell responses to AZD1222 COVID-19 vaccine. TCRdb keeps only in-frame clones here, not all; method: immunoSEQ multiplex PCR. This sample has over 150,000 clones, with over 75% found just once. Sequencing was performed on peripheral blood, taken on day 0 of AZD1222 vaccination. All receptors come from an adult in good health.

This sequence joins TRBV4-3 and TRBJ1-1, with TRBD1 matching over 7 bases. Germline V gene sequence: CDR1 LGHNA, CDR2 YSLEER. Germline trimming cut 5 bases from V and 4 bases from J; bases unmatched to any gene: 4. The CDR3 runs to 13 residues. The CDR3, as DNA: TGCGCCAGCAGCTTTAACAGGGGCACTGAAGCTTTCTTT. It translates to CASSFNRGTEAFF.

The chain joins TRBV7-2 to TRBJ1-2; D remains unclear. Germline-derived CDR1 and CDR2 are SGHTA and FQGNSA. Trimming stripped 6 bases from V and 6 bases from J, with 11 bases between. This CDR3 has 12 residues. CDR3 sequence (DNA): TGTGCCAGCAGTCTTACAGTTCATGGCTACACCTTC. Amino acids: CASSLTVHGYTF.

V usage is TRBV19 and J usage is TRBJ2-2; 8 bases map to TRBD2. The CDR3 sequence is 19 residues long. Germline CDR1 reads LNHDA; CDR2 reads SQIVND (reference sequence). Trimming removed 1 base from V and 2 bases from J; junction bases left unmatched: 12. DNA of the CDR3: TGTGCCAGTAGTATAGCATTCCGGAATAGCGGGGCTAACACCGGGGAGCTGTTTTTT. It translates to CASSIAFRNSGANTGELFF. The complete variable domain, with remaining parts taken from reference TRBV19 and TRBJ2-2, reads DGGITQSPKYLFRKEGQNVTLSCEQNLNHDAMYWYRQDPGQGLRLIYYSQIVNDFQKGDIAEGYSVSREKKESFPLTVTSAQKNPTAFYLCASSIAFRNSGANTGELFFGEGSRLTVL.

The chain carries TRBV5-1 and TRBJ1-5, with D tentatively TRBD1 (5 bases). CDR3 length: 14 amino acids. V was cut by 5 bases and J by 2 bases, with 11 bases left in between. From germline, CDR1 is SGHRS and CDR2 YFSETQ. The CDR3 loop reads CASSWWGGNQPQHF. The CDR3 coding sequence is TGCGCCAGCAGTTGGTGGGGCGGCAATCAGCCCCAGCATTTT.

This clone was seen once. V gene TRBV27 combines with J gene TRBJ1-5; TRBD1 matches 11 bases. Trimming removed 4 bases from V and 2 bases from J; junction bases left unmatched: 4. CDR1 is MNHEY, CDR2 SMNVEV, per germline (reference sequence). The CDR3 is 16 amino acids. CDR3 DNA sequence: TGTGCCAGCAGTTCGGGGACAGGGGGAGGCAATCAGCCCCAGCATTTT. Translation: CASSSGTGGGNQPQHF.

The chain joins TRBV9 to TRBJ1-5; 7 bases map to TRBD1. CDR3 size: 15 residues. CDR1 is SGDLS, CDR2 YYNGEE, per germline. With 5 bases clipped from V and 6 bases from J, the junction kept 11 bases outside the gene matches. This chain's CDR3 is CASSEGQSQGQPQHF. CDR3 sequence (DNA): TGTGCCAGCAGTGAGGGACAGTCTCAGGGTCAGCCCCAGCATTTT. Full variable domain (missing parts from reference TRBV9 and TRBJ1-5): DSGVTQTPKHLITATGQRVTLRCSPRSGDLSVYWYQQSLDQGLQFLIQYYNGEERAKGNILERFSAQQFPDLHSELNLSSLELGDSALYFCASSEGQSQGQPQHFGDGTRLSIL.

The CDR3 spells CASSRPGLAGETQYF. CDR3 DNA: TGTGCCAGCAGTCGCCCGGGACTAGCGGGAGAGACCCAGTACTTC. V usage is TRBV6-2 or TRBV6-3 and J usage is TRBJ2-5, with TRBD2 matching over 12 bases. Per germline, CDR1 MNHEY and CDR2 SVGEGT. CDR3 length: 15 amino acids. With V trimmed by 5 bases and J by 4 bases, 5 bases remained unmatched.

The chain has TRBV6-5 and TRBJ2-1; possibly TRBD2 for D (6 bases). V dropped 3 bases and J dropped 6 bases, with 12 bases sitting between them. The germline gives CDR1 MNHEY, CDR2 SVGAGI. This CDR3 has 14 residues. CDR3 DNA sequence: TGTGCCAGCAGTTATGGGGGGACCATCAATGAGCAGTTCTTC. Translated, it gives CASSYGGTINEQFF.

V and J are TRBV6-1 and TRBJ1-1, with D possibly TRBD1 on 6 matching bases. The CDR3 contains 15 residues. The germline V gene has CDR1 MNHNS and CDR2 SASEGT. V was trimmed by 1 base and J by 2 bases, leaving 11 bases between them. Here the CDR3 reads CASSEGGHLNTEAFF. CDR3 DNA sequence: TGTGCCAGCAGTGAAGGGGGACACTTAAACACTGAAGCTTTCTTT.

The V call is TRBV18, the J call TRBJ1-1; the D gene is possibly TRBD1 (6 bases). The CDR3 covers 14 residues. V shed 4 bases and J shed 7 bases, with 16 bases lying between them. The V gene's germline CDR1 is KGHSH and CDR2 LQKENI. CDR3 amino acids: CASSRNGQGSEAFF. The CDR3 DNA reads TGTGCCAGCTCACGAAACGGGCAGGGGAGTGAAGCTTTCTTT.

This chain links TRBV7-2 with TRBJ1-1; maybe TRBD1 (5 bases). The CDR3 contains 15 residues. V dropped 5 bases and J dropped 0 bases, with 13 bases sitting between them. Germline CDR1 and CDR2: SGHTA and FQGNSA. The CDR3 region has the DNA TGTGCCAGCAGCACCCGCCGGGGCATGAACACTGAAGCTTTCTTT. The encoded protein is CASSTRRGMNTEAFF.

The chain is built from TRBV20-1 and TRBJ2-5; D uncertain. The germline gives CDR1 DFQATT, CDR2 SNEGSKA (reference sequence). The CDR3 has 10 amino acids. Trimming took 5 bases from V and 0 from J, leaving 1 base between them. CDR3 loop: CSAHQETQYF. CDR3 bases: TGCAGTGCTCACCAAGAGACCCAGTACTTC.

The rearrangement uses TRBV12-3 or TRBV12-4 and TRBJ1-2; D may be TRBD1 (6 bases). V was cut by 5 bases and J by 9 bases, with 13 bases left in between. There are 12 residues in the CDR3. The CDR3 nucleotides are TGTGCCAGCAGTCCGGGGGCAATACGCTACACCTTC. This gives the protein CASSPGAIRYTF.

This clone was detected once. V is TRBV6-2 or TRBV6-3 and J is TRBJ1-6; D unclear. Trimming stripped 0 bases from V and 7 bases from J, with 13 bases between. The CDR3 runs 16 residues. Germline V gives CDR1 MNHEY, CDR2 SVGEGT. DNA of the CDR3: TGTGCCAGCAGTTACTCCGGTCCGGCCGTGAATTCACCCCTCCACTTT. Its protein is CASSYSGPAVNSPLHF.